This T cell receptor (beta chain) was captured by sequencing in a study of beta chain features in type 1 diabetes. The study's findings and limits: It was among patients, rather than healthy donors, that naive, central memory and Treg TCRB repertoires appeared more similar. When Type 1 diabetes patients were examined, their TCRB CDR3s proved moderately but significantly shorter in all four CD4+ subsets.

Expressed TCRB transcripts were sequenced because the entire RNA isolate underwent reverse transcription. It was found that naive, central memory and regulatory T cell samples averaged approximately 3.9 million reads. Sequenced by immunoSEQ multiplex PCR; TCRdb stores in-frame clones only, minus some. The data hold some 660,000 clones, with around an eighth observed a single time. In this sample, this clone turned up a few times. Its cognate antigen is unknown. Sequenced sample: naive CD4+ T cells from blood. This clonotype originated in a man in his late teens or twenties with type 1 diabetes.

The CDR3 DNA sequence: TGTGCCAGCACCCCGGGACAGCTATACGGCGATACGCAGTATTTT. Its protein product is CASTPGQLYGDTQYF. The gene calls are TRBV28 and TRBJ2-3, with 7 bases aligning to TRBD1. Germline CDR1 and CDR2: MDHEN and SYDVKM. The CDR3 is 15 residues long. Unmatched junction bases numbered 13, after V lost 7 bases and J lost 6 bases.